This T cell receptor beta chain was obtained from a study of blood T cell repertoires in COVID-19. Study in general: Sources were T cells, B-cell-depleted T cells, or PBMCs; the material itself was cDNA or gDNA.

Adults between about 18 and 95 years of age took part from under 25 US areas. This table comes from immunoSEQ multiplex PCR, and its TCRdb copy is limited to in-frame clones, with some not included. The sample has fewer than 350,000 clones, nearly 90% seen once; the top ten hold approximately 1%. CDR1 and CDR2 (germline): SNHLY, FYNNEI. The V and J ends lost 7 bases and 6 bases, in that order; junction bases with no gene match: 12. This CDR3 comprises 14 residues. The sequence was collected from a woman in her twenties or thirties who had recovered from COVID-19. Source material: PBMCs or T cells enriched from blood (not recorded which). The chain recombines TRBV2 with TRBJ2-7; 7 bases agree with TRBD2. In DNA, the CDR3 is TGTGCCAGCAACGGGGCCAGCGGGAAGGGCGAGCAGTACTTC. Its translation: CASNGASGKGEQYF.